This T cell receptor beta chain is drawn from a study of cytomegalovirus exposure and HLA in healthy donors. Study overall: Of all 400 or so donors who were genotyped, 81% belonged to the Caucasian-associated ancestry cluster.

From germline, CDR1 is SGHDT and CDR2 YYEEEE. Trimming removed 4 bases from V and 3 bases from J, with 13 bases in between. The CDR3 is made up of 15 amino acids. Though probably carrying unrecorded immune exposures, donors were nominally healthy at sampling. Researchers ran the PCR with 60 Vbeta and 13 Jbeta primers. Clones were read by immunoSEQ multiplex PCR, and TCRdb kept only the in-frame ones, dropping some. The sample contains under 200,000 clones, 60% to 85% of which appear only once. Specimen: PBMCs. The receptor was isolated from a man younger than 40 in good health and CMV-seropositive. The chain recombines TRBV5-6 with TRBJ1-4, with TRBD1 as a possible D gene (6 bases). This CDR3 reads CASSPWGRANEKLFF. For the CDR3, the DNA is TGTGCCAGCAGCCCGTGGGGGCGGGCTAATGAAAAACTGTTTTTT.